Below, 24 T cell receptor beta chains from the same sample are listed, as sequenced in a study of CD8 T cells in Susac syndrome. An input of about 0.45 to 1 ug of RNA was subjected to reverse transcription using random hexamers. TCRdb reanalysed the immunoSEQ multiplex PCR reads using MiXCR and keeps one entry per CDR3 protein. The repertoire holds more than 110,000 distinct CDR3 sequences, with 94% as singletons. Sequencing input: CD8+ T cells from PBMCs. The origin of the receptors is a human donor in good health.

The chain recombines TRBV25-1 with TRBJ2-1; 7 nucleotides match TRBD1. Germline V gene data show CDR1 as MGHDK and CDR2 as SYGVNS. This CDR3 has 15 amino acids. With V trimmed by 6 bases and J by 3 bases, 8 bases remained unmatched. In DNA, the CDR3 is TGTGCCAGCAGCAAAACAGGGGTTGGCTACAATGAGCAGTTCTTC. This translates into CASSKTGVGYNEQFF.

The genes are TRBV10-2 and TRBJ2-5; D uncertain. The CDR3 totals 13 residues. Trimming took off 6 bases at V and 0 bases at J, with 8 bases between the two ends. CDR1 is WSHSY and CDR2 is SAAADI in the germline V gene. In nucleotides, the CDR3 is TGCGCCAGCAGCGTCGGGTACCAAGAGACCCAGTACTTC. Its protein product is CASSVGYQETQYF.

This sequence joins TRBV14 and TRBJ2-1; D uncertain. Trimming removed 2 bases at V and 5 bases at J, with 10 bases between. CDR1 and CDR2 from the germline V gene are SGHDN and FVKESK. The CDR3 loop spans 14 amino acids. The DNA for the CDR3 is TGTGCCAGCAGCCAACTTACGACTCACAATGAGCAGTTCTTC. Translating gives CASSQLTTHNEQFF.

This chain links TRBV29-1 with TRBJ2-7, with 7 bases that match TRBD2. With V trimmed by 7 bases and J by 3 bases, 9 bases remained unmatched. Looked up from germline, CDR1 is SQVTM and CDR2 is ANQGSEA. The CDR3 sequence is 13 residues long. CDR3 sequence (DNA): TGCAGCGCTGAGGGACCGGGGGGCTACGAGCAGTACTTC. This gives the protein CSAEGPGGYEQYF.

This clonotype was picked up one time. The rearrangement links TRBV7-9 to TRBJ2-5; D is unclear. The CDR3 has 14 amino acids. V dropped 0 bases and J dropped 1 base, with 6 bases sitting between them. CDR1 is SEHNR and CDR2 is FQNEAQ in the germline V gene (reference sequence). CDR3 region: CASSLAGSQETQYF. In DNA, the CDR3 is TGTGCCAGCAGCTTAGCAGGCAGCCAAGAGACCCAGTACTTC. Based on the CDR3 plus reference TRBV7-9 and TRBJ2-5, the full variable domain is DTGVSQNPRHKITKRGQNVTFRCDPISEHNRLYWYRQTLGQGPEFLTYFQNEAQLEKSRLLSDRFSAERPKGSFSTLEIQRTEQGDSAMYLCASSLAGSQETQYFGPGTRLLVL.

The genes are TRBV30 and TRBJ2-2; either TRBD1 or TRBD2 may fit D (6 bases each). The ends were cut back, 3 bases at V and 3 bases at J, with 8 bases in the middle. The V gene's germline CDR1 is GTSNPN and CDR2 SVGIG (reference sequence). CDR3 length: 13 amino acids. The DNA for the CDR3 is TGTGCCTGGAGGGGGGGCTACACCGGGGAGCTGTTTTTT. As protein: CAWRGGYTGELFF.

The gene calls are TRBV13 and TRBJ2-5, with D tentatively TRBD1 (6 bases). V lost 4 bases, J lost 1 base, and 10 bases lay in between. The CDR3 covers 14 residues. In germline, CDR1 is PRHDT, CDR2 FYEKMQ (reference sequence). Here the CDR3 DNA reads TGTGCCAGCAGCTCCGGGGACACCCAAGAGACCCAGTACTTC. Translation gives CASSSGDTQETQYF.

The rearrangement joins TRBV4-3 to TRBJ1-1, with 12 bases fitting TRBD1. Germline CDR1 and CDR2: LGHNA and YSLEER. The CDR3 length is 15 residues. The V segment lost 4 bases and the J segment 2 bases; nucleotides outside the gene matches: 2. CDR3 residues: CASSRGQGANTEAFF. CDR3 DNA: TGCGCCAGCAGCCGGGGACAGGGGGCAAACACTGAAGCTTTCTTT.

The chain uses TRBV27 and TRBJ1-1, with D perhaps TRBD1 (6 bases). The CDR3 covers 14 residues. Germline CDR1 is MNHEY and CDR2 is SMNVEV (reference sequence). V was shortened by 2 bases and J by 3 bases, with 10 bases between the two germline ends. In DNA form, the CDR3 reads TGTGCCAGCAGTTTAAGGAAGGGGGACACTGAAGCTTTCTTT. This codes for CASSLRKGDTEAFF.

The V gene is TRBV5-4, the J gene TRBJ2-7; D is unclear. Trimming shortened V by 4 bases and J by 2 bases, and 13 bases separated the two germline ends. Germline CDR1 reads SGHNT; CDR2 reads YYREEE (reference sequence). This CDR3 is built from 14 residues. The chain's CDR3 is CASSPADGAYEQYF. The DNA of the CDR3 is TGTGCCAGCAGCCCGGCGGACGGAGCCTACGAGCAGTACTTC.

This clonotype was found once. The rearrangement joins TRBV9 to TRBJ2-1; 9 bases map to TRBD2. V lost 0 bases to trimming and J lost 0 bases; unmatched junction nucleotides: 13. CDR3 length equals 20 residues. CDR1 is SGDLS and CDR2 is YYNGEE in the germline V gene. The CDR3 protein is CASSVARISGSLGSYNEQFF. CDR3 coding DNA: TGTGCCAGCAGCGTAGCCAGGATTAGCGGGAGTCTTGGCTCCTACAATGAGCAGTTCTTC.

The chain is built from TRBV3-1 and TRBJ2-7; no definite D call. The CDR3 has 13 residues. The germline V gene encodes CDR1 LGHDT and CDR2 YNNKEL (reference sequence). Trimming shortened V by 1 base and J by 5 bases, and 9 bases separated the two germline ends. The CDR3 DNA sequence: TGTGCCAGCAGCCAAGTACCCCCCAACGAGCAGTACTTC. Amino acid sequence: CASSQVPPNEQYF.

The chain has TRBV30 and TRBJ1-2, with D uncertain. This CDR3 has 13 amino acids. V gave up 4 bases and J gave up 3 bases, with 12 bases separating them. Per germline, CDR1 GTSNPN and CDR2 SVGIG (reference sequence). The chain's CDR3 is CAWIEGFDYGYTF. The DNA of the CDR3 is TGTGCCTGGATCGAAGGATTCGACTATGGCTACACCTTC. Filled out from reference TRBV30 and TRBJ1-2, the complete variable domain reads SQTIHQWPATLVQPVGSPLSLECTVEGTSNPNLYWYRQAAGRGLQLLFYSVGIGQISSEVPQNLSASRPQDRQFILSSKKLLLSDSGFYLCAWIEGFDYGYTFGSGTRLTVV.

The chain recombines TRBV7-9 with TRBJ2-7; TRBD2 agrees at 13 bases. Germline CDR1 SEHNR, CDR2 FQNEAQ (reference sequence). V shed 5 bases and J 4 bases; nucleotides not matched to a gene: 8. This CDR3 contains 16 residues. This chain's CDR3 is CASSTGTSGNPYEQYF. In nucleotides, the CDR3 is TGTGCCAGCAGCACCGGGACTAGCGGGAATCCTTACGAGCAGTACTTC.

This clonotype was detected only once. This chain joins TRBV7-9 and TRBJ2-7; TRBD2 matches at 7 bases. The CDR3 is made up of 16 amino acids. In germline, CDR1 is SEHNR, CDR2 FQNEAQ (reference sequence). V dropped 1 base and J dropped 0; count of bases not matched to a gene: 6. DNA of the CDR3: TGTGCCAGCAGCTTAGAGGTGTCTAGCGGCTCCTACGAGCAGTACTTC. It specifies CASSLEVSSGSYEQYF.

J is TRBJ2-1 and V is TRBV7-8; 9 positions match TRBD2. The ends lost 5 bases at V and 5 bases at J; junction bases unmatched: 7. CDR1 is SGHVS and CDR2 is FQNEAQ in the germline V gene. This CDR3 has 15 amino acids. The CDR3 DNA sequence: TGTGCCAGCAGCCACGCGGGAGGGCCGAACAATGAGCAGTTCTTC. Translation gives CASSHAGGPNNEQFF.

The rearrangement links TRBV27 to TRBJ2-7; D is undetermined. The germline V and J ends were trimmed by 2 bases and 2 bases, with 10 bases remaining between them. In germline, CDR1 is MNHEY, CDR2 SMNVEV (reference sequence). The CDR3 loop spans 14 amino acids. As DNA, the CDR3 is TGTGCCAGCAGTTTAGGGCCGGACGCCTACGAGCAGTACTTC. Translating it yields CASSLGPDAYEQYF.

The chain uses TRBV15 and TRBJ1-1, with 9 bases identical to TRBD1. V dropped 4 bases and J dropped 3; count of bases not matched to a gene: 6. The CDR3 is made up of 15 amino acids. Germline-derived CDR1 and CDR2 are LNHNV and YYDKDF (reference sequence). The CDR3 sequence: CATSKDRGEYTEAFF. The CDR3, as DNA: TGTGCCACCAGCAAGGACAGGGGAGAGTACACTGAAGCTTTCTTT.

The chain carries TRBV6-5 and TRBJ1-1; unclear D gene. CDR3 length equals 13 residues. The V gene's germline CDR1 is MNHEY and CDR2 SVGAGI. V was pared by 4 bases and J by 1 base, with 7 bases between. The CDR3 nucleotides read TGTGCCAGCAGTTCCTTCAGGAACACTGAAGCTTTCTTT. Translated, it gives CASSSFRNTEAFF.

This clonotype was seen a single time. The gene calls are TRBV15 and TRBJ1-5, with D unresolved. Between the trimmed V and J ends, which lost 0 bases and 6 bases, there was a span of 15 bases. This CDR3 region has 16 residues. Germline CDR1 is LNHNV and CDR2 is YYDKDF (reference sequence). The CDR3 DNA reads TGTGCCACCAGCAGAGATTTGGCTGGTCGGGGTCAGCCCCAGCATTTT. Protein: CATSRDLAGRGQPQHF.

The gene calls are TRBV28 and TRBJ2-7, with 13 bases identical to TRBD2. The germline V gene has CDR1 MDHEN and CDR2 SYDVKM. The V gene end was trimmed by 5 bases and the J gene end by 2 bases; junction bases not matched to a gene: 9. The CDR3 length is 17 residues. The CDR3 bases are TGTGCCAGCAGTGAAGGGACTAGCGGGATCTGGGCCTACGAGCAGTACTTC. Protein product: CASSEGTSGIWAYEQYF.

The chain links TRBV20-1 to TRBJ1-1, with D possibly matching TRBD1 (5 bases). The CDR3 sequence is 14 residues long. Germline V lookup: CDR1 DFQATT, CDR2 SNEGSKA (reference sequence). Trimming removed 0 bases at V and 1 base at J, with 9 bases between. CDR3 sequence reads: CSARDRGRNTEAFF. The CDR3 DNA sequence: TGCAGTGCTAGAGATAGGGGACGGAACACTGAAGCTTTCTTT.

The CDR3 sequence is CSVDSGPSSYNEQFF. The DNA for the CDR3 is TGCAGCGTTGATTCTGGACCTAGCTCCTACAATGAGCAGTTCTTC. The V call is TRBV29-1, the J call TRBJ2-1, with unresolved D. The V gene lost 3 bases and the J gene lost 0 bases, with 12 bases spanning the gap. The length of the CDR3 is 15 residues. CDR1 is SQVTM and CDR2 is ANQGSEA in the germline V gene.

The count of this clonotype is one. V and J are TRBV9 and TRBJ2-7, with TRBD2 matching over 8 bases. Germline CDR1 SGDLS, CDR2 YYNGEE. Unmatched junction bases numbered 14, after V lost 4 bases and J lost 5 bases. CDR3 length: 16 residues. CDR3 amino acids: CASSSNPREVGHEQYF. The CDR3, as DNA: TGTGCCAGCAGCTCAAACCCGCGGGAGGTCGGGCACGAGCAGTACTTC.